The sequence of this T cell receptor (beta chain) was determined in a study of T cell responses to AZD1222 COVID-19 vaccine. Data came from immunoSEQ multiplex PCR; TCRdb stores just in-frame clones and leaves some out. The sample consists of about 100,000 clones, 87% of them appearing once. Regarding this clone: What it recognizes is unknown.

Study-wide points: Repertoire sampling occurred only after the peak T cell response. At 160-218 and 743-854, vaccine-associated CD4 TCRs were dominant, and they spanned spike.

The clonotype was recovered from an adult who received the AZD1222 COVID-19 vaccine. Sequenced here: peripheral blood, sampled 28 days after the second AZD1222 dose.

The CDR3 coding sequence is TGCGCCAGCAGCCAAAACCCGGGACAGGGCAGATTCAGCTCTGGAAACACCATATATTTT. Its protein product is CASSQNPGQGRFSSGNTIYF. The rearrangement joins TRBV4-3 to TRBJ1-3, with 9 bases that match TRBD1. Per the germline V gene, CDR1 is LGHNA and CDR2 is YSLEER. Trimming took 2 bases from V and 0 from J; bases not matched to a gene: 14. This CDR3 has 20 residues.